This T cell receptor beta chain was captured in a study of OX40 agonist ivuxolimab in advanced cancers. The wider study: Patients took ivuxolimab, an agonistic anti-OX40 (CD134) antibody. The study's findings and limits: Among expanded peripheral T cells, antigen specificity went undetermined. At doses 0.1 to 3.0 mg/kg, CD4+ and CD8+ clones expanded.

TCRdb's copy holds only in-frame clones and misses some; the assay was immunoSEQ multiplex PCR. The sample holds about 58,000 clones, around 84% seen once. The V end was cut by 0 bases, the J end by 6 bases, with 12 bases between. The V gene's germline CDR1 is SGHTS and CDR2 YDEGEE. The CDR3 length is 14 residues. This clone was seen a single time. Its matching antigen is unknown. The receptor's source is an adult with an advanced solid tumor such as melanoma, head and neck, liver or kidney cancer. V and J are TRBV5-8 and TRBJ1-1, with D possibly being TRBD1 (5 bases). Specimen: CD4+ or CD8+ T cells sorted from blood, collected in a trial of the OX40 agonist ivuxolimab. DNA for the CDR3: TGTGCCAGCAGCTTGGATGGCAGGGATTCTGAAGCTTTCTTT. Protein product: CASSLDGRDSEAFF.